A single sample is the source of the 3 T cell receptor beta chains below, sequenced in a study of Ad26.COV2.S vaccination and SARS-CoV-2 variants. Treatment given: approximately 18 received Ad26.COV2.S at low or high dose, single or two shots; about five received placebo; per-sample allocation not given. Sampling happened 63 days after the first vaccine or placebo injection. Sequencing was performed with immunoSEQ multiplex PCR; in TCRdb, only in-frame clones are kept and a portion is missing. The sample lists 300,000 to 350,000 clones, 86% occurring once. Sequenced here: peripheral blood, sampled in a trial of Ad26.COV2.S vaccine versus placebo. All receptors derive from a person aged 18 to 59 who received the Ad26.COV2.S COVID-19 vaccine or a placebo.

As concerns this clone: Other DNA sequences in the same sample also yield this CDR3. The chain links TRBV20-1 to TRBJ2-3; 12 bases map to TRBD2. This CDR3 spans 14 amino acids. With V trimmed by 3 bases and J by 3 bases, 1 base remained unmatched. The V gene's germline CDR1 is DFQATT and CDR2 SNEGSKA (reference sequence). As DNA, the CDR3 is TGCAGTGCTAGTGGACTAGCGGGGACAGATACGCAGTATTTT. This encodes CSASGLAGTDTQYF.

CDR3 sequence reads: CASSPGQGYTGELFF. The DNA of the CDR3 is TGTGCCAGCTCACCTGGACAGGGGTACACCGGGGAGCTGTTTTTT. J is TRBJ2-2 and V is TRBV18; 9 nucleotides align to TRBD1. Germline V gene sequence: CDR1 KGHSH, CDR2 LQKENI. The CDR3 runs 15 residues. The junction had 2 bases not matched to a gene; V was cut back by 3 bases and J by 3 bases.

The J gene is TRBJ1-5, the V gene TRBV5-3; tentative D call: TRBD1 (6 bases). TRBV5-3 is known as an ORF, though its function is uncertain. This CDR3 comprises 17 residues. V lost 7 bases, J lost 0 bases, and 20 bases lay in between. CDR3: CARDPDSLKYSNQPQHF. The DNA of the CDR3 is TGTGCCAGAGACCCGGACAGCCTCAAATATAGCAATCAGCCCCAGCATTTT.